These 23 T cell receptor beta chains were all obtained from the same sample, sequenced in a study of T cell clonality in common variable immunodeficiency. Clones were sequenced by immunoSEQ multiplex PCR, and TCRdb holds only the in-frame ones, with some missing. Across approximately 8,800 clones, the top ten clones capture around 3.8% of the sample. Their recognized antigens are unknown. Study conclusions and caveats: In common variable immunodeficiency, TCR beta chains reportedly carried fewer deletions and N-nucleotide insertions.

The sample was peripheral blood mononuclear cells. The receptor set was obtained from a human donor with common variable immunodeficiency.

Notes on this clone: Sequencing ends 3 residues short of the CDR3 end; the germline J gene provides the rest. The chain combines TRBV19 with TRBJ2-5; 7 nucleotides match TRBD1. The germline CDR1 and CDR2 sequences are LNHDA and SQIVND (reference sequence). This CDR3 is 14 amino acids long. J was trimmed by 5 bases and V by 6 bases; bases with no gene match: 9. Incomplete CDR3 DNA: TGTGCCAGTAGGGTGACAGGGAGTACGGAGACC. This translates into CASRVTGSTET. The full CDR3 sequence reads CASRVTGSTETQYF.

A word on this clone: The CDR3 is cut off 3 residues early in the read; its end comes from the germline J gene. V usage is TRBV19 and J usage is TRBJ1-2; TRBD1 matches at 9 bases. The CDR3 runs to 14 residues. Germline CDR1 reads LNHDA; CDR2 reads SQIVND (reference sequence). This CDR3 reads CASTLLTGGGGYTF. The part of the CDR3 DNA that was read is TGTGCCAGTACCCTATTGACAGGGGGGGGCGGC.

Considering frequency, this clone is medium-sized (0.01 to 0.1%). The read ends 3 residues before the CDR3 terminus; that terminus is restored from the germline J gene. The genes are TRBV18 and TRBJ2-3; D uncertain. The CDR3 runs 16 residues. In germline, CDR1 is KGHSH, CDR2 LQKENI. Between the trimmed V and J ends, which lost 2 bases and 0 bases, there was a span of 12 bases. The DNA read from the CDR3 is TGTGCCAGCTCACCAATGTCAACTCCTAGCACAGATACG. This gives the protein CASSPMSTPSTDT. The full CDR3 protein is CASSPMSTPSTDTQYF.

Here the CDR3 reads CASSVDRGSGYTF. The DNA read from the CDR3 is TGTGCCAGTAGCGTCGACAGGGGAAGTGGC. V gene TRBV19 combines with J gene TRBJ1-2; 8 bases match TRBD1. The read terminates 3 residues ahead of where the CDR3 ends, so the germline J gene completes it. The CDR3 is 13 residues long. V dropped 6 bases and J dropped 7; count of bases not matched to a gene: 7. Looked up from germline, CDR1 is LNHDA and CDR2 is SQIVND (reference sequence).

A note on this clone: Read data end 3 residues before the CDR3 end; the end is taken from the germline J gene. J is TRBJ1-1 and V is TRBV19, with D perhaps matching TRBD1 (5 bases). The CDR3 contains 16 residues. V lost 3 bases and J 3 bases, leaving 17 bases between the germline ends. Germline CDR1 is LNHDA and CDR2 is SQIVND (reference sequence). The CDR3 protein is CASSMYEGGGDTEAFF. CDR3 bases read: TGTGCCAGTAGTATGTACGAGGGCGGGGGGGACACTGAA. Variable domain in full (rest from reference TRBV19 and TRBJ1-1): DGGITQSPKYLFRKEGQNVTLSCEQNLNHDAMYWYRQDPGQGLRLIYYSQIVNDFQKGDIAEGYSVSREKKESFPLTVTSAQKNPTAFYLCASSMYEGGGDTEAFFGQGTRLTVV.

Points on this clone: The read halts 3 residues ahead of the CDR3 end, with the missing end drawn from the germline J gene. The V gene is TRBV7-9, the J gene TRBJ1-5, with D possibly being TRBD1 (5 bases). From germline, CDR1 is SEHNR and CDR2 FQNEAQ (reference sequence). The V end was cut by 1 base, the J end by 5 bases, with 12 bases between. The CDR3 is 15 amino acids. The CDR3 spells CASSLDRGGDQPQHF. The covered CDR3 bases are TGTGCCAGCAGCTTAGATAGGGGTGGGGATCAGCCC.

Concerning this clone itself: One junction end disagrees with the germline gene, perhaps due to a read error. The read terminates 3 residues before the CDR3 end, so the remaining end is supplied by the germline J gene. The chain has TRBV7-7 and TRBJ2-3; TRBD2 matches at 7 bases. Germline CDR1 SSHAT, CDR2 FNYEAQ (reference sequence). This CDR3 is 18 amino acids long. The CDR3 DNA, read in part, is TGTGCTAGCAGCTTAGCCTCTTTCGGACTAGAGGGTGGAGATACG. Translated, it gives CASSLASFGLEGGDT. The full-length CDR3 reads as CASSLASFGLEGGDTQYF.

As to this clone: The read is 3 residues too short to cover the CDR3 end, so that end is filled in from the germline J gene. This rearrangement joins TRBV20-1 to TRBJ2-3; 8 nucleotides line up with TRBD1. There are 15 residues in the CDR3. J was trimmed by 4 bases and V by 4 bases; bases with no gene match: 10. Looked up from germline, CDR1 is DFQATT and CDR2 is SNEGSKA (reference sequence). The sequenced part of the CDR3 DNA is TGCAGTGCTAAAAGGGGTGGACAGGGAGCAGATACG. Protein: CSAKRGGQGADT. The CDR3 in its entirety is CSAKRGGQGADTQYF.

In regard to this clone: The DNA ends 3 residues before the CDR3 does, and the rest of the CDR3 is filled in from the germline J gene. This rearrangement joins TRBV18 to TRBJ2-1; 9 bases are shared with TRBD1. V trimming: 4 bases; J trimming: 6 bases; junction bases outside the gene matches: 7. Per germline, CDR1 KGHSH and CDR2 LQKENI. This CDR3 spans 15 amino acids. CDR3 amino acids: CASSLGDRVLNEQFF. The part of the CDR3 DNA that was read is TGTGCCAGCTCACTGGGGGACAGGGTTCTCAATGAG.

This clone registers medium-sized (0.01 to 0.1%) by frequency. The read terminates 3 residues ahead of where the CDR3 ends, so the germline J gene completes it. The V and J genes are TRBV29-1 and TRBJ2-3; D is possibly TRBD1 (5 bases). V was clipped by 4 bases and J by 6 bases, with 11 bases between them. CDR3 length equals 12 residues. CDR1 and CDR2 (germline): SQVTM, ANQGSEA. The covered CDR3 bases are TGCAGCGTTGGCAGGGTTGATGATACG. Translating it yields CSVGRVDDT. The complete CDR3 reads CSVGRVDDTQYF.

Concerning this clone: The CDR3 is cut off 3 residues early in the read; its end comes from the germline J gene. This chain uses TRBV7-9 with TRBJ2-7, with TRBD1 matching 9 bases. The V segment lost 4 bases and the J segment 6 bases; nucleotides outside the gene matches: 7. CDR3 size: 14 residues. Germline V lookup: CDR1 SEHNR, CDR2 FQNEAQ (reference sequence). The part of the CDR3 DNA that was read is TGTGCCAGCAGCTCCTACAGGGGGCGCCGCGAG. Its translation is CASSSYRGRRE. The CDR3 reads in full as CASSSYRGRREQYF.

Concerning this clone: The DNA ends 3 residues before the CDR3 does, and the rest of the CDR3 is filled in from the germline J gene. The J gene is TRBJ2-7, the V gene TRBV11-2, with TRBD1 matching 8 bases. The V gene's germline CDR1 is SGHAT and CDR2 FQNNGV. V was clipped by 3 bases and J by 1 base; unmatched bases: 5. The CDR3 length is 15 residues. Partial CDR3 DNA: TGTGCCAGCAGCTTTGACCGGGACAGGTCCTACGAG. It translates to CASSFDRDRSYE. The entire CDR3 protein is CASSFDRDRSYEQYF.

With regard to this clone: The CDR3 is cut off 3 residues early in the read; its end comes from the germline J gene. The chain is built from TRBV6-1 and TRBJ2-1; 9 nucleotides line up with TRBD2. The V gene end was trimmed by 0 bases and the J gene end by 4 bases; junction bases not matched to a gene: 4. CDR3 length: 16 amino acids. CDR1 and CDR2 from the germline V gene are MNHNS and SASEGT. The DNA read from the CDR3 is TGTGCCAGCAGTGAAGCTCTAGCGGGATCTTACAATGAG. It codes for CASSEALAGSYNE. The complete CDR3 reads CASSEALAGSYNEQFF.

To note about this clone: The read stops 3 residues short of the end of the CDR3; the missing end is completed from the germline J gene. The rearrangement uses TRBV7-9 and TRBJ1-1; no clear D gene. The CDR3 contains 14 residues. Germline-derived CDR1 and CDR2 are SEHNR and FQNEAQ (reference sequence). V was shortened by 1 base and J by 1 base, with 7 bases between the two germline ends. The part of the CDR3 DNA that was read is TGTGCCAGCAGCTTAGACGTGCGGAACACTGAA. It yields the protein CASSLDVRNTE. Given in full, the CDR3 is CASSLDVRNTEAFF.

About this clone: The missing CDR3 end, 3 residues past where the read stops, is filled in from the germline J gene. J is TRBJ1-1 and V is TRBV20-1, with a tentative D call TRBD1 (5 bases). The V gene lost 6 bases and the J gene lost 6 bases, with 17 bases spanning the gap. Germline V gives CDR1 DFQATT, CDR2 SNEGSKA (reference sequence). CDR3 length equals 13 residues. The CDR3 is CSAPRGGVAEAFF. The CDR3 DNA, read in part, is TGCAGTGCCCCGAGGGGAGGGGTAGCTGAA.

Comment on this clone: The read falls 3 residues short of the CDR3 end, and the missing part is taken from the germline J gene. The chain carries TRBV7-2 and TRBJ1-1; TRBD1 matches at 8 bases. The CDR3 spans 14 residues. J lost 7 bases, V lost 3 bases, and 7 bases had no gene match. Germline lookup yields CDR1 SGHTA and CDR2 FQGNSA. The CDR3 region is CASSFWTGPDEAFF. The part of the CDR3 DNA that was read is TGTGCCAGCAGCTTCTGGACAGGGCCGGATGAA. The variable domain in full, with the rest retrieved from reference TRBV7-2 and TRBJ1-1, is GAGVSQSPSNKVTEKGKDVELRCDPISGHTALYWYRQSLGQGLEFLIYFQGNSAPDKSGLPSDRFSAERTGGSVSTLTIQRTQQEDSAVYLCASSFWTGPDEAFFGQGTRLTVV.

Comments on this clone: Read sequence stops 3 residues before the CDR3 end, and the germline J gene provides the missing end. This chain uses TRBV5-6 with TRBJ2-7; 9 bases line up with TRBD1. V was clipped by 5 bases and J by 0 bases; unmatched bases: 6. Germline CDR1 is SGHDT and CDR2 is YYEEEE. This CDR3 region has 15 residues. This CDR3 reads CASSPGTGSSYEQYF. Incomplete CDR3 DNA: TGTGCCAGCAGTCCGGGGACAGGGAGCTCCTACGAG.

About this clone itself: The read stops 3 residues short of the end of the CDR3; the missing end is completed from the germline J gene. This chain links TRBV7-6 with TRBJ2-3; a weak D match, TRBD1 (5 bases). This CDR3 region has 17 residues. V lost 4 bases and J lost 5, with 22 bases in between. CDR1 and CDR2 (germline): SGHVS, FNYEAQ. The CDR3 DNA, read in part, is TGTGCCAGCAGCTCGGTGAAGGGGCCTAAGGGGATAGATACG. This codes for CASSSVKGPKGIDT. The CDR3 reads in full as CASSSVKGPKGIDTQYF.

With respect to this clone: With the read ending 3 residues before the CDR3 end, the germline J gene is used to fill in that end. The rearrangement joins TRBV19 to TRBJ1-1; no clear D gene. In germline, CDR1 is LNHDA, CDR2 SQIVND (reference sequence). The ends were cut back, 1 base at V and 4 bases at J, with 13 bases in the middle. This CDR3 has 15 residues. Here the CDR3 reads CASSIGFSGLTEAFF. The sequenced part of the CDR3 DNA is TGTGCCAGTAGTATAGGATTCTCGGGTCTCACTGAA.

CDR3 in amino acids: CASSPQTGTYEQYF. CDR3 DNA (partial): TGTGCCAGCTCACCACAGACGGGGACCTACGAG. The chain couples TRBV18 to TRBJ2-7, with D tentatively TRBD2 (5 bases). The read terminates 3 residues ahead of where the CDR3 ends, so the germline J gene completes it. The CDR3 is 14 amino acids. Germline CDR1 reads KGHSH; CDR2 reads LQKENI. Trimming stripped 1 base from V and 2 bases from J, with 9 bases between.

CDR3 bases read: TGTGCCAGCAGCCGCGGGGGGGATAACACAGATACG. Translation: CASSRGGDNTDT. Given in full, the CDR3 is CASSRGGDNTDTQYF. The V gene is TRBV7-2, the J gene TRBJ2-3; 9 nucleotides match TRBD2. The CDR3 is cut off 3 residues early in the read; its end comes from the germline J gene. V shed 5 bases, J shed 2 bases, and the junction held 5 bases outside the gene matches. CDR3 length equals 15 residues. The germline CDR1 and CDR2 sequences are SGHTA and FQGNSA. Looking up the rest from reference TRBV7-2 and TRBJ2-3 gives the full variable domain: GAGVSQSPSNKVTEKGKDVELRCDPISGHTALYWYRQSLGQGLEFLIYFQGNSAPDKSGLPSDRFSAERTGGSVSTLTIQRTQQEDSAVYLCASSRGGDNTDTQYFGPGTRLTVL.

Details on this clone: The CDR3 end falls 3 residues outside the read, so it is completed with the germline J gene. The rearrangement joins TRBV7-2 to TRBJ2-7; TRBD1 might be the D (5 bases). Germline V gene lookup returns CDR1 SGHTA and CDR2 FQGNSA. V lost 4 bases, J lost 6 bases, and 10 bases lay in between. The CDR3 has 12 residues. The part of the CDR3 DNA that was read is TGTGCCAGCAGCTCGGCCAGGGCCGAG. Its protein product is CASSSARAE. The complete CDR3 reads CASSSARAEQYF.

For this clone: From the germline J gene comes the end of the CDR3, since the read stops 3 residues before it. The chain recombines TRBV18 with TRBJ2-1, with a tentative D call TRBD1 (5 bases). From germline, CDR1 is KGHSH and CDR2 LQKENI. Trimming stripped 6 bases from V and 6 bases from J, with 18 bases between. This CDR3 has 15 residues. CDR3 bases read: TGTGCCAGCTCGCACAACACTCAGGGATTCAATGAG. It translates to CASSHNTQGFNE. The entire CDR3 protein is CASSHNTQGFNEQFF.